These T cell receptor beta chains were read from a single sample in a study of T cells in Graves' hyperthyroidism and ophthalmopathy. In TCRdb, the multiplex PCR reads were re-called with MiXCR into one record per CDR3 protein. The sample consists of roughly 500,000 distinct CDR3 sequences, 14% of them appearing once. The sequencing sample was made of blood. The receptors shown here come from a woman between 25 and 40 years old with Graves' hyperthyroidism that later progressed to Graves' ophthalmopathy. The conserved cysteine and the conserved F or W are not part of the CDR3 here.

TRBV29-1	TRBJ1-3	SVEERRAGNTIY
TRBV11-3	TRBJ2-5	ASSRTEETQY
TRBV6-1	TRBJ2-5	ASSSPGQGIETQY
TRBV11-2	TRBJ1-2	ASSPTGTNYGYT
TRBV7-9	TRBJ2-1	ASSSRALDLQQF
TRBV30	TRBJ1-1	ASGDDREFDSF
TRBV7-3	TRBJ2-7	ASSPVRTPGYEQY
TRBV2	TRBJ2-3	ASRKTLDFTDTQY
TRBV5-6	TRBJ2-2	ASSLLLTGVTGELF
TRBV11-2	TRBJ2-7	ASTRTGVDEQY
TRBV5-1	TRBJ1-5	ASSLNGVTQPQH
TRBV12-3/TRBV12-4	TRBJ2-5	ASSLTTEQETQY
TRBV24-1	TRBJ2-1	ATRGLAGADREQF
TRBV10-1	TRBJ2-7	ASSESPGEGEQY
TRBV12-3/TRBV12-4	TRBJ2-7	ASSLGEEAYEQY
TRBV15	TRBJ1-1	ATSRDLSGQAFSEAF
TRBV11-3	TRBJ2-1	ASSPRPGTGSEQF
TRBV11-2	TRBJ2-7	ASSLVRGLSYEQY
TRBV2	TRBJ1-1	ASSGGRVASWNTEAF
TRBV4-1	TRBJ2-7	ASSLIGTGVNEQY
TRBV5-1	TRBJ2-7	ASSLAGDYYEQY
TRBV27	TRBJ2-2	ASIPGRGANTGELS
TRBV2	TRBJ2-7	ASSTRDPTDGSEQY
TRBV3-1	TRBJ2-1	ASSQVPSGSYNEQF
TRBV27	TRBJ2-3	ASSVGLDTTDTQY
TRBV5-1	TRBJ1-2	ASSQDRPITYT
TRBV19	TRBJ1-5	ASSIDTNSNQPQH
TRBV11-2	TRBJ2-7	ASSGSGTGNYEQY
TRBV11-2	TRBJ1-6	ASSPGQGLNSPLH
TRBV7-2	TRBJ2-1	ASSSREQVSNEQF
TRBV18	TRBJ1-1	ASSQGGQGPEAF
TRBV19	TRBJ2-1	ASSIVRSAYNEQF
TRBV6-5	TRBJ1-2	ASRHNYGYT
TRBV11-2	TRBJ1-1	ASSLVRSLNTEAF
TRBV24-1	TRBJ2-1	ATSDNSGRALNEQF
TRBV7-9	TRBJ1-2	ASSFSDGYT
TRBV18	TRBJ1-4	ASSHPDRGRSNEKLF
TRBV24-1	TRBJ2-1	ATSDTGLARNNEQF
TRBV27	TRBJ2-5	ASSPRRREVQETQY